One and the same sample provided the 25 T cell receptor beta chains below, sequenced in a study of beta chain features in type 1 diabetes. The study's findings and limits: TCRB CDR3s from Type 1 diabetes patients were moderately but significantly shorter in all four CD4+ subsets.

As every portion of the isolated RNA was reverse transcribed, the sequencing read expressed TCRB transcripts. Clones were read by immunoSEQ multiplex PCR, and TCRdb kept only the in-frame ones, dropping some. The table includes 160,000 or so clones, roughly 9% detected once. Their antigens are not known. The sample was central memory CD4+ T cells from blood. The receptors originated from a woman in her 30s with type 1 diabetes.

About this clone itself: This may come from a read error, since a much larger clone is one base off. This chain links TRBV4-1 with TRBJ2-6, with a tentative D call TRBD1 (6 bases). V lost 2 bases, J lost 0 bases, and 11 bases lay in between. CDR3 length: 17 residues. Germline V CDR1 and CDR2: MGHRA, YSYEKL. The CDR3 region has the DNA TGCGCCAGCAGCCAACGCCGGACAGCCTCTGGGGCCAACGTCCTGACTTTC. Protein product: CASSQRRTASGANVLTF.

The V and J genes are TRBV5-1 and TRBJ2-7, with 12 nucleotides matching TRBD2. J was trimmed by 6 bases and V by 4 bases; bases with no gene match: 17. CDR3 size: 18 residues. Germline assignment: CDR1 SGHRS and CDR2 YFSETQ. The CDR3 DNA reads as TGCGCCAGCAGCACCCGGACTAGCGGGGAAGGGTCTACTGGCGAGCAGTACTTC. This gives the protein CASSTRTSGEGSTGEQYF.

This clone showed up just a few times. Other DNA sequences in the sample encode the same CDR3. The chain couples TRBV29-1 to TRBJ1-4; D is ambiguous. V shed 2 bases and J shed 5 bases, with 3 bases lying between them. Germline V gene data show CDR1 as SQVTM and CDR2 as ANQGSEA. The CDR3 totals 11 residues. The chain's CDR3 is CSVELNEKLFF. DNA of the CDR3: TGCAGCGTTGAACTCAATGAAAAACTGTTTTTT.

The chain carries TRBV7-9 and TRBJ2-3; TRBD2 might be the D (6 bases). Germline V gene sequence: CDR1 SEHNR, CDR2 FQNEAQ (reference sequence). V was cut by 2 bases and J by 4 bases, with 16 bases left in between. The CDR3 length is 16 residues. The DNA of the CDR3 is TGTGCCAGCAGCTTATACCAGGCCGGCGGGGCAGATACGCAGTATTTT. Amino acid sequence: CASSLYQAGGADTQYF.

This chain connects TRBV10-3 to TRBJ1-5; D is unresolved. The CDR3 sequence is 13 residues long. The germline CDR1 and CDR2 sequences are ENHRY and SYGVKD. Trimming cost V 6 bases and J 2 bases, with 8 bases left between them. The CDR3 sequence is CAIRAGGNQPQHF. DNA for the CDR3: TGTGCCATCAGGGCCGGGGGCAATCAGCCCCAGCATTTT.

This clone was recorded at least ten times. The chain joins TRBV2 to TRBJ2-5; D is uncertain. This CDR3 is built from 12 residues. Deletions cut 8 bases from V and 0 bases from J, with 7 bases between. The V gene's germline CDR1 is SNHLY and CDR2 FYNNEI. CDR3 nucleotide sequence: TGTGCCAGCGGTGCTTACCAAGAGACCCAGTACTTC. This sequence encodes CASGAYQETQYF.

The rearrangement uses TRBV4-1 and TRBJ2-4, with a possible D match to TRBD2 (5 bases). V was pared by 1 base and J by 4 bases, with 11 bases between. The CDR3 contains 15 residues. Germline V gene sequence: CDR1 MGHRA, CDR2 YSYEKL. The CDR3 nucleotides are TGCGCCAGCAGCCAAGGTCACAGACTAAAAAACATTCAGTACTTC. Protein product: CASSQGHRLKNIQYF.

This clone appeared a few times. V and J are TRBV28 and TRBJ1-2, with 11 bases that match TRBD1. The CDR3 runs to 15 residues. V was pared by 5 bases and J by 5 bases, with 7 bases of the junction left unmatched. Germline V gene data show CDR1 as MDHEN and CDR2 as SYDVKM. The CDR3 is CASSLRTGGIYGYTF. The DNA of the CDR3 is TGTGCCAGCAGTCTCAGGACAGGGGGCATTTATGGCTACACCTTC.

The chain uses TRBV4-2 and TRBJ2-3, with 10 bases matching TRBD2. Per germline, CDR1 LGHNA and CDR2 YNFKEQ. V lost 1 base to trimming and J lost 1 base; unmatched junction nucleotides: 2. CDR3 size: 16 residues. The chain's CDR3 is CASSQAGTSGTDTQYF. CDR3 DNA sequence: TGTGCCAGCAGCCAAGCCGGGACTAGCGGCACAGATACGCAGTATTTT.

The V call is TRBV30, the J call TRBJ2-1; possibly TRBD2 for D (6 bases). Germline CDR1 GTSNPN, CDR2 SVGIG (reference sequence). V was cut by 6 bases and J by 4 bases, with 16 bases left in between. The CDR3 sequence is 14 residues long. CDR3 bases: TGTGCCTGCCGACGTAGCGGAGGATACAATGAGCAGTTCTTC. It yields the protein CACRRSGGYNEQFF. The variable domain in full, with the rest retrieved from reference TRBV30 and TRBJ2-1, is SQTIHQWPATLVQPVGSPLSLECTVEGTSNPNLYWYRQAAGRGLQLLFYSVGIGQISSEVPQNLSASRPQDRQFILSSKKLLLSDSGFYLCACRRSGGYNEQFFGPGTRLTVL.

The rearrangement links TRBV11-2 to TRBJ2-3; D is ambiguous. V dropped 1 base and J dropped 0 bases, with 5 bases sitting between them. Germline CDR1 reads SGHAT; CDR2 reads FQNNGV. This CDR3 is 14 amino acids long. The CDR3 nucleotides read TGTGCCAGCAGCTTAGGGAGAAGCACAGATACGCAGTATTTT. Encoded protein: CASSLGRSTDTQYF.

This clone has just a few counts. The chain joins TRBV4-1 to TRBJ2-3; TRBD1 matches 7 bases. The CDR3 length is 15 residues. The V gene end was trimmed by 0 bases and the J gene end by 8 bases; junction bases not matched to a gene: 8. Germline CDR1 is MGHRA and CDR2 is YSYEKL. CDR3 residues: CASSQDNDRVVTQYF. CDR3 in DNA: TGCGCCAGCAGCCAAGATAACGACAGGGTCGTTACGCAGTATTTT.

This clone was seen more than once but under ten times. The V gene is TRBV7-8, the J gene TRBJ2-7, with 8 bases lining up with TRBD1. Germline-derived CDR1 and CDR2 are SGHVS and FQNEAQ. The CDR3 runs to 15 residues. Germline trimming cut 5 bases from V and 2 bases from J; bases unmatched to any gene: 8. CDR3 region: CASSPYRDRTYEQYF. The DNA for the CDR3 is TGTGCCAGCAGCCCATACCGGGACAGGACCTACGAGCAGTACTTC.

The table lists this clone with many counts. In nucleotides, the CDR3 is TGCGCCAGCAGCCAAGGGGCAGGGGGCATCTATGGCTACACCTTC. This gives the protein CASSQGAGGIYGYTF. J is TRBJ1-2 and V is TRBV4-1; TRBD1 agrees at 8 bases. V gave up 1 base and J gave up 4 bases; unmatched junction bases: 5. Per germline, CDR1 MGHRA and CDR2 YSYEKL. This CDR3 comprises 15 residues.

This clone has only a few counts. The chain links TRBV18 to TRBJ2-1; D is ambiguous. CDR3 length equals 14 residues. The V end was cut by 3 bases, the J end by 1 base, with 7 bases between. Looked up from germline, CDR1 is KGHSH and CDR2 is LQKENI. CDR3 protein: CASSPETSYNEQFF. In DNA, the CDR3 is TGTGCCAGCTCACCGGAGACTTCCTACAATGAGCAGTTCTTC.

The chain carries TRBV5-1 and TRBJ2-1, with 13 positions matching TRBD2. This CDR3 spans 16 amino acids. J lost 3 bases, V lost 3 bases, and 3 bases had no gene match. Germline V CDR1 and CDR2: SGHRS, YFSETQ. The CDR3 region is CASSWGTSGNYNEQFF. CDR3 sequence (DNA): TGCGCCAGCAGCTGGGGGACTAGCGGGAACTACAATGAGCAGTTCTTC. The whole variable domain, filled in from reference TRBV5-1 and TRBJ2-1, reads KAGVTQTPRYLIKTRGQQVTLSCSPISGHRSVSWYQQTPGQGLQFLFEYFSETQRNKGNFPGRFSGRQFSNSRSEMNVSTLELGDSALYLCASSWGTSGNYNEQFFGPGTRLTVL.

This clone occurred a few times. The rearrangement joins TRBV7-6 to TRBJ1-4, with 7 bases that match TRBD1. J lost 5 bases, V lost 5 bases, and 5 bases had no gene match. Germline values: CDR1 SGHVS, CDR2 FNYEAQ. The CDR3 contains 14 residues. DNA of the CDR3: TGTGCCAGCAGCCGGGACAGCTTAAATGAAAAACTGTTTTTT. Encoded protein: CASSRDSLNEKLFF.

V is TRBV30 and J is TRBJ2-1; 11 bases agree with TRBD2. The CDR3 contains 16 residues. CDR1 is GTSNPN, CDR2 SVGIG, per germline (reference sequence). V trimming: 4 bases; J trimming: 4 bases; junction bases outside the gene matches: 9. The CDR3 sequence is CAWTPGVAGGYNEQFF. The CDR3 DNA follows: TGTGCCTGGACCCCAGGAGTAGCGGGAGGGTACAATGAGCAGTTCTTC.

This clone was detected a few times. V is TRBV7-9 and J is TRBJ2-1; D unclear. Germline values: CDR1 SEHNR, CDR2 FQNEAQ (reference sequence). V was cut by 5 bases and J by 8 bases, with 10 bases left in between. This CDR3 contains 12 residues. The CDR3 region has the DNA TGTGCCAGCAGCAATACTCTCGATGAGCAGTTCTTC. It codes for CASSNTLDEQFF.

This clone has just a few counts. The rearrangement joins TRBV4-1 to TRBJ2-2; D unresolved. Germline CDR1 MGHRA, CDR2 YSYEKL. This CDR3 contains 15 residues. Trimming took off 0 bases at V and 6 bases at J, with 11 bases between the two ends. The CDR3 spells CASSQETALAGELFF. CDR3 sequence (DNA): TGCGCCAGCAGCCAAGAAACAGCTCTCGCCGGGGAGCTGTTTTTT.

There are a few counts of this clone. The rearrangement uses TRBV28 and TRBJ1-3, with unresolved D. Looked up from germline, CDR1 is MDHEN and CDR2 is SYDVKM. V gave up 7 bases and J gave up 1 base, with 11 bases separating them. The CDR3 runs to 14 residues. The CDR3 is CASNLESSGNTIYF. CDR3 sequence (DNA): TGTGCCAGCAATCTGGAGTCATCTGGAAACACCATATATTTT.

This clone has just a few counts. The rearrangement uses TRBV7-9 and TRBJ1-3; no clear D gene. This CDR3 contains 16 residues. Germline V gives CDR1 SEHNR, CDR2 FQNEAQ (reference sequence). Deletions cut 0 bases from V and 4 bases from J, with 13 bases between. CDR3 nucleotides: TGTGCCAGCAGCTTAGCGAACAGATTGTCCGGAAACACCATATATTTT. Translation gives CASSLANRLSGNTIYF.

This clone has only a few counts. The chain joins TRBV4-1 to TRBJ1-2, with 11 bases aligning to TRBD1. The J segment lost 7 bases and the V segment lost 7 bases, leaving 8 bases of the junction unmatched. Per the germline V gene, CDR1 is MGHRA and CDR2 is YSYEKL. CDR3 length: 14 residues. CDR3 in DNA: TGCGCCAGCACCCCGGACAGGGGGCAGGGTGGCTACACCTTC. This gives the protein CASTPDRGQGGYTF.

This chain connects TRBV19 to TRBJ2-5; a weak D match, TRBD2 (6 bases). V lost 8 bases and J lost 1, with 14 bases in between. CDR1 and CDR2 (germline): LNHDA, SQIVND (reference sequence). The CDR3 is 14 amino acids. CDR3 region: CASGGTSLQETQYF. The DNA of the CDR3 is TGTGCCAGTGGAGGGACCTCGCTCCAAGAGACCCAGTACTTC.

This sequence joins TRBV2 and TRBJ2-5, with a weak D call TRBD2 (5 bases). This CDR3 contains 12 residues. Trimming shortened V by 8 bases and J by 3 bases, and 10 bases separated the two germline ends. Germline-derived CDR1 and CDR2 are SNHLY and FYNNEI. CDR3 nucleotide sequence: TGTGCCAGCTCGCAGCGGAAAGAGACCCAGTACTTC. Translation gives CASSQRKETQYF.